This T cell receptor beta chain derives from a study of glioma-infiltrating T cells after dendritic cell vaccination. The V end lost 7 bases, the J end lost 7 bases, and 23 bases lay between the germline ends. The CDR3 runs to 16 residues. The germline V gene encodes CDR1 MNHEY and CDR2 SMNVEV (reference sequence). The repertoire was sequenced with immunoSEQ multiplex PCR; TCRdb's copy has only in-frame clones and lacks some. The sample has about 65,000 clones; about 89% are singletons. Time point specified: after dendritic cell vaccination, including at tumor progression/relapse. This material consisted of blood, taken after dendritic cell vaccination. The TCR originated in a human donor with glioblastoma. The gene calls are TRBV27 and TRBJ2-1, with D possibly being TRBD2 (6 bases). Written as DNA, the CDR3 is TGTGCCAGCAACCTAAACCGGGACTTTATGGGTAATGAGCAGTTCTTC. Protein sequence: CASNLNRDFMGNEQFF.